This entry features one T cell receptor (beta chain) sequence. Donors in the study were healthy people who gave bone marrow. The sample is drawn from a study of cytomegalovirus exposure and HLA in healthy donors. PCR amplification relied on 60 Vbeta primers (plus 13 Jbeta primers). Clones were read by immunoSEQ multiplex PCR, and TCRdb kept only the in-frame ones, dropping some. The top ten hold 1% of the sample, which has 120,000 or so clones, more than 80% seen once. Trimming cost V 0 bases and J 11 bases, with 16 bases left between them. The CDR3 has 14 amino acids. From germline, CDR1 is SNHLY and CDR2 FYNNEI.

V is TRBV2 and J is TRBJ1-1, with D possibly TRBD1 on 6 matching bases. Sequenced material: PBMCs. This clonotype was sampled from a man aged 35-49 years in good health and CMV-seronegative. CDR3 bases: TGTGCCAGCAGTGAAGCAAATCGGGGGGCGCGGGCTTTCTTT. Residues: CASSEANRGARAFF.